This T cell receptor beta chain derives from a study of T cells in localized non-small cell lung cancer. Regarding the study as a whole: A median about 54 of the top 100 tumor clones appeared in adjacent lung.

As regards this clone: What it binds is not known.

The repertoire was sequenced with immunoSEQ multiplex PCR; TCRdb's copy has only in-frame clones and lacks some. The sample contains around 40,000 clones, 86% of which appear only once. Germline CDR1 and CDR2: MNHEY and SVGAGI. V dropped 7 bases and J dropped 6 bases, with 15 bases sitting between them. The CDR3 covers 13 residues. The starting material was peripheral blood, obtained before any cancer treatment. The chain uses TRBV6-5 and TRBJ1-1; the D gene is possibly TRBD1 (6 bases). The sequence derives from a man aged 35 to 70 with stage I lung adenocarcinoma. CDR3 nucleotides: TGTGCCAGCACCCAGAGGGGGGGCGCTGAAGCTTTCTTT. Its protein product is CASTQRGGAEAFF.